A selection of T cell receptor beta chains follows, all from one sample in a study of blood T cell repertoires in COVID-19. Sequenced by immunoSEQ multiplex PCR; TCRdb stores in-frame clones only, minus some. Of 95,000 to 150,000 clones in the sample, 80% are singletons; the top ten hold approximately 16%. Material: peripheral blood. Receptors originate from a man in his sixties with active or convalescent COVID-19. Each CDR3 is given with its conserved first and last residue. Each record gives: D gene, clone size, V gene, J gene, CDR3 protein, CDR3 DNA. D genes are given only for firm matches. For some rows the clone size is stated as once, few or many, or as a class when expanded; others skip it.

.,.,TRBV5-6,TRBJ2-5,CASSLSGPGPGETQYF,TGTGCCAGCAGCTTGTCGGGCCCAGGGCCGGGAGAGACCCAGTACTTC
.,.,TRBV5-4,TRBJ2-3,CASSLQAASTDTQYF,TGTGCCAGCAGCTTGCAAGCGGCTAGCACAGATACGCAGTATTTT
TRBD1,.,TRBV2,TRBJ2-7,CASILDRGDYEQYF,TGTGCCAGCATCCTCGACAGGGGTGACTACGAGCAGTACTTC
.,.,TRBV11-3,TRBJ1-1,CASSLSMNTEAFF,TGTGCCAGCAGCTTATCCATGAACACTGAAGCTTTCTTT
TRBD1,.,TRBV10-3,TRBJ1-4,CAIGGQGAREKLFF,TGTGCCATCGGAGGACAGGGGGCTAGAGAAAAACTGTTTTTT
.,.,TRBV9,TRBJ2-7,CASSVEVAGYEQYF,TGTGCCAGCAGCGTAGAGGTAGCTGGATACGAGCAGTACTTC
.,.,TRBV28,TRBJ2-3,CASRSPYTQYF,TGTGCCAGCAGGTCTCCTTATACGCAGTATTTT
TRBD2,.,TRBV2,TRBJ2-1,CASSQRGGGSYNEQFF,TGTGCCAGCAGCCAACGTGGTGGCGGGAGCTACAATGAGCAGTTCTTC
TRBD2,.,TRBV27,TRBJ2-6,CASRGTRGSGANVLTF,TGTGCCAGCAGGGGGACTAGGGGCTCTGGGGCCAACGTCCTGACTTTC
TRBD1,.,TRBV11-2,TRBJ2-7,CASSLGRGGQVSYEQYF,TGTGCCAGCAGCTTGGGCCGTGGGGGACAGGTCTCCTACGAGCAGTACTTC
TRBD1,.,TRBV5-5,TRBJ1-1,CASSLAGGRNTEAFF,TGTGCCAGCAGTCTGGCAGGGGGGAGGAACACTGAAGCTTTCTTT
TRBD1,few,TRBV7-2,TRBJ2-3,CASSLGTGYTDTQYF,TGTGCCAGCAGCTTAGGGACAGGGTACACAGATACGCAGTATTTT
TRBD2,.,TRBV19,TRBJ2-3,CASRSGLAQDTDTQYF,TGTGCCAGTAGATCGGGACTAGCTCAGGACACAGATACGCAGTATTTT
.,.,TRBV28,TRBJ2-3,CASSPRQVGTQYF,TGTGCCAGCAGTCCCCGGCAGGTTGGGACGCAGTATTTT
TRBD1,few,TRBV3-1/TRBV3-2,TRBJ2-3,CASSRGTGETDTQYF,TGTGCCAGCAGCCGCGGGACAGGGGAGACAGATACGCAGTATTTT
.,many,TRBV19,TRBJ1-3,CASTNPTLISSGNTIYF,TGTGCCAGCACGAACCCAACCCTCATTAGCTCTGGAAACACCATATATTTT
.,.,TRBV28,TRBJ2-7,CASSPPQDGNYEQYF,TGTGCCAGCAGCCCTCCTCAAGACGGGAACTACGAGCAGTACTTC
TRBD2,.,TRBV28,TRBJ2-2,CASSPGTSVAGELFF,TGTGCCAGCAGCCCCGGGACTAGTGTCGCCGGGGAGCTGTTTTTT
TRBD2,.,TRBV28,TRBJ2-7,CASREREPYEQYF,TGTGCCAGCAGGGAGCGGGAGCCCTACGAGCAGTACTTC
TRBD1,once,TRBV29-1,TRBJ2-7,CSVRTGGREQYF,TGCAGCGTTCGCACAGGGGGGAGAGAGCAGTACTTC